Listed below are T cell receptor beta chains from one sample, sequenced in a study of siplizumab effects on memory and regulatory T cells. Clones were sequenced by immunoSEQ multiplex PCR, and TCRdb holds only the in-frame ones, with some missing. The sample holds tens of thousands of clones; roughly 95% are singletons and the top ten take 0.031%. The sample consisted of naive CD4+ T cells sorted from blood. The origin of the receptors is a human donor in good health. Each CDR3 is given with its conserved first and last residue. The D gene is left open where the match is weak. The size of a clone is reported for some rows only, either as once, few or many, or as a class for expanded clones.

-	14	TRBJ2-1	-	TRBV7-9	TGTGCCAGCAGCTTATATGCCGAGTACAATGAGCAGTTCTTC	CASSLYAEYNEQFF
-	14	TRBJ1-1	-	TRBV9	TGTGCCAGCAGCCCGACCATATTGAACACTGAAGCTTTCTTT	CASSPTILNTEAFF
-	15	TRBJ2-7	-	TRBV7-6	TGTGCCAGCAGCTTCCGGGCAGGTGACTCCTACGAGCAGTACTTC	CASSFRAGDSYEQYF
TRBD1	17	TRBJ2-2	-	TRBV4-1	TGCGCCAGCAGCCGTCACGGCCGGGACAGGGACACCGGGGAGCTGTTTTTT	CASSRHGRDRDTGELFF
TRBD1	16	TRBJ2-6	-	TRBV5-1	TGCGCCAGCAGCCCGCCGACAGGGTCTGGGGCCAACGTCCTGACTTTC	CASSPPTGSGANVLTF
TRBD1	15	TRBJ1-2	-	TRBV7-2	TGTGCCAGCAGCCGACGACAGGGGATGGACAATGGCTACACCTTC	CASSRRQGMDNGYTF
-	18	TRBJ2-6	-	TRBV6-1	TGTGCCAGCAGTGAAAATCCTTTTGGGGTCACGGGGGCCAACGTCCTGACTTTC	CASSENPFGVTGANVLTF
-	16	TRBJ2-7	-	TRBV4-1	TGCGCCAGCAGCCACTTCGGGGGCCGGAGCTCCTACGAGCAGTACTTC	CASSHFGGRSSYEQYF
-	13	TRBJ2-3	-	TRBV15	TGTGCCACCAGAGGAACCGAAGGGGTGGCGCAGTATTTT	CATRGTEGVAQYF
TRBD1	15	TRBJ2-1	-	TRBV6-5	TGTGCCAGCAGCCCTTTGGGGACAGGGACTAATGAGCAGTTCTTC	CASSPLGTGTNEQFF
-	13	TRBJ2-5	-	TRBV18	TGTGCCAGCTCACCAACCCCACAAGAGACCCAGTACTTC	CASSPTPQETQYF
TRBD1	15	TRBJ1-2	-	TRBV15	TGTGCCACCAGCAGCGGGACAGGAGCTAACTATGGCTACACCTTC	CATSSGTGANYGYTF
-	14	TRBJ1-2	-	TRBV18	TGTGCCAGCTCACCACTTGACAGCTTCTATGGCTACACCTTC	CASSPLDSFYGYTF
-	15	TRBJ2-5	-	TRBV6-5	TGTGCCAGCAGCCCCACCTGGACTTTCCTGGAGACCCAGTACTTC	CASSPTWTFLETQYF
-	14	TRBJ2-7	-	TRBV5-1	TGCGCCAGCAGCTCGGGGTCACCAAACTACGAGCAGTACTTC	CASSSGSPNYEQYF
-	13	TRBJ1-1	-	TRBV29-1	TGCAGCGTTGAAAGGGACCAAAACACTGAAGCTTTCTTT	CSVERDQNTEAFF
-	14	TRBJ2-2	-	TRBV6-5	TGTGCCAGCAGTTACGACAGACTCACCGGGGAGCTGTTTTTT	CASSYDRLTGELFF
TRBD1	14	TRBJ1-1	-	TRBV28	TGTGCCAGCAGTTTAGTCCAGGGGGCGGCTGAAGCTTTCTTT	CASSLVQGAAEAFF
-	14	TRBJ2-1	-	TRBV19	TGTGCCAGTACGGAGGGGGCCCTTTACAATGAGCAGTTCTTC	CASTEGALYNEQFF
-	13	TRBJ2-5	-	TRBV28	TGTGCCAGCAGTTTAGGGGGGCCGAAGACCCAGTACTTC	CASSLGGPKTQYF
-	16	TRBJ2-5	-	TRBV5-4	TGTGCCAGCAGCCCTTTCGGGGGAGGGGGACAAGAGACCCAGTACTTC	CASSPFGGGGQETQYF
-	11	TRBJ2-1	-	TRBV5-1	TGCGCCAGCAGCTTGGCGGATGAGCAGTTCTTC	CASSLADEQFF
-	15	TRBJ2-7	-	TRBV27	TGTGCCAGCAGGCGCTTAGGGGGGGGCTTAGACGAGCAGTACTTC	CASRRLGGGLDEQYF
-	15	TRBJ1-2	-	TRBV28	TGTGCCAGCAGTCCTCGACCGGACGCTAACTATGGCTACACCTTC	CASSPRPDANYGYTF
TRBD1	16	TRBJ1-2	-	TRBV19	TGTGCCAGTAGTACAACTTCACAGGGGGCGAACTATGGCTACACCTTC	CASSTTSQGANYGYTF
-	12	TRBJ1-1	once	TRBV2	TGTGCCAGCACTGATGGGGAGTTCGAAGCTTTCTTT	CASTDGEFEAFF
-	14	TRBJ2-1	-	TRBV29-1	TGCAGCGTTGATAGACCGGGTATAGGAAATGAGCAGTTCTTC	CSVDRPGIGNEQFF
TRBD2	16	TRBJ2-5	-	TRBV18	TGTGCCAGCTCACTCCGACTAGCGGGGGGGCGAGAGACCCAGTACTTC	CASSLRLAGGRETQYF
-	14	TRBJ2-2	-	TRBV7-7	TGTGCCAGCAGCGTGGACAGGAACACCGGGGAGCTGTTTTTT	CASSVDRNTGELFF
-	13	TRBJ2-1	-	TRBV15	TGTGCCACCAGCAGACTCCCGGGGAATGAGCAGTTCTTC	CATSRLPGNEQFF
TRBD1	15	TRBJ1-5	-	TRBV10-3	TGTGCCATCAGTCGGACAGGGGATAGCAATCAGCCCCAGCATTTT	CAISRTGDSNQPQHF
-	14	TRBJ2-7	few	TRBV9	TGTGCCAGCAGCGTGGGGACAAGCCCTTACGAGCAGTACTTC	CASSVGTSPYEQYF
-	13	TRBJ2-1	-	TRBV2	TGTGCCAGCAGTGGGGTAGCCGGAGGTGAGCAGTTCTTC	CASSGVAGGEQFF
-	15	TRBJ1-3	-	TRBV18	TGTGCCAGCTCACCACCGTGGATGTCTGGAAACACCATATATTTT	CASSPPWMSGNTIYF
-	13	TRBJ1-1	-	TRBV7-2	TGTGCCAGCAGCCCTCGCGGGCGCACTGAAGCTTTCTTT	CASSPRGRTEAFF
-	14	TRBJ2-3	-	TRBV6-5	TGTGCCAGCAGTTGGGACGTCGGCACAGATACGCAGTATTTT	CASSWDVGTDTQYF
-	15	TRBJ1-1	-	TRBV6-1	TGTGCCAGCAATCCCCCCGGGACCAGGAACACTGAAGCTTTCTTT	CASNPPGTRNTEAFF
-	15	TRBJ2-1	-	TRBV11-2	TGTGCCAGCAGCTTGGGCCCCACCTCCTACAATGAGCAGTTCTTC	CASSLGPTSYNEQFF
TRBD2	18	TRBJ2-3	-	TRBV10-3	TGTGCCATCAGTGATCGAGCGGGGGGGTACGAGGGCACAGATACGCAGTATTTT	CAISDRAGGYEGTDTQYF
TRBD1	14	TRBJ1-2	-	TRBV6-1	TGTGCCAGCAGTACAAGGACAGGGATCGATGGCTACACCTTC	CASSTRTGIDGYTF